This T cell receptor beta chain was captured in a study of blood T cell dynamics during melanoma immunotherapy. The method was immunoSEQ multiplex PCR; TCRdb's version includes in-frame clones alone and lacks a portion of them. The table has tens of thousands of clones, around nine tenths seen once. CDR1 is MGHRA and CDR2 is YSYEKL in the germline V gene. V was clipped by 0 bases and J by 6 bases; unmatched bases: 3. The CDR3 extends over 14 amino acids. This sample's time point: pre-treatment baseline. The V call is TRBV4-1, the J call TRBJ2-3; 7 nucleotides line up with TRBD2. This sequence originates from a human donor with melanoma. Sequenced material: blood, taken from a patient treated with checkpoint blockade. DNA of the CDR3: TGCGCCAGCAGCCAAGAGGGGGAGGGGGATACGCAGTATTTT. Residues: CASSQEGEGDTQYF.